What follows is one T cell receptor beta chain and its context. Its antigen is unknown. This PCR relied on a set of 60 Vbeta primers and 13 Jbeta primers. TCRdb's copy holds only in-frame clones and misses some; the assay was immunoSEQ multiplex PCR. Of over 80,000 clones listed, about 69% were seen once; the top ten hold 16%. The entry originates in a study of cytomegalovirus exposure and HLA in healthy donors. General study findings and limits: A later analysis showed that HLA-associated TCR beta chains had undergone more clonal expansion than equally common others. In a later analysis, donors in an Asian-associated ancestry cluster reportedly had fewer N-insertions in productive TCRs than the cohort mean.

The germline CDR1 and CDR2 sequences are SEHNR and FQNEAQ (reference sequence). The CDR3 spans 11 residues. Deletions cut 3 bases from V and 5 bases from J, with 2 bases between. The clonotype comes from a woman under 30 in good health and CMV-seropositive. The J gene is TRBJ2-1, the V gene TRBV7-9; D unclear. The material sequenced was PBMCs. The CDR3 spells CASSFNNEQFF. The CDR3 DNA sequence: TGTGCCAGCAGCTTCAACAATGAGCAGTTCTTC.